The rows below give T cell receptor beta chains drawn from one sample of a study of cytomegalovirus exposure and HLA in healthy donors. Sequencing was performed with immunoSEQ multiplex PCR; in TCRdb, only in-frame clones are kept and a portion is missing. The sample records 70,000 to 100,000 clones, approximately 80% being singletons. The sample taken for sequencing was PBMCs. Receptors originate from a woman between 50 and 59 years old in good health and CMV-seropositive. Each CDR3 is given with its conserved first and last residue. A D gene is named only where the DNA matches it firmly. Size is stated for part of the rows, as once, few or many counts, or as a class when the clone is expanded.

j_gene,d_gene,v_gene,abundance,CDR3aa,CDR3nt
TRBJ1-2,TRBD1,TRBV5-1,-,CASTPGQGYGYTF,TGCGCCAGCACCCCGGGACAGGGGTATGGCTACACCTTC
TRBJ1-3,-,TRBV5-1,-,CASSPSSSGNTIYF,TGCGCCAGCAGCCCCTCCAGCTCTGGAAACACCATATATTTT
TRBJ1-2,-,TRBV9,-,CASSDSRQYYGYTF,TGTGCCAGCAGCGACTCTCGACAGTACTATGGCTACACCTTC
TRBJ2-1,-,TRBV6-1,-,CASSEDGAHNNEQFF,TGTGCCAGCAGTGAAGATGGGGCGCACAACAATGAGCAGTTCTTC
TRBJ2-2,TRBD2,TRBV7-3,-,CAPPHREGRGPGELFF,TGTGCCCCCCCCCACCGGGAGGGACGGGGGCCCGGGGAGCTGTTTTTT
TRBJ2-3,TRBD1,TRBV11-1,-,CASSEGTGLVSDTQYF,TGTGCCAGCAGCGAGGGGACAGGGCTGGTGTCGGATACGCAGTATTTT
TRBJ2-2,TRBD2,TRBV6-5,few,CASTGGASSAGELFF,TGTGCCAGCACGGGGGGGGCGAGCAGCGCCGGGGAGCTGTTTTTT
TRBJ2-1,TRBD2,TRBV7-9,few,CASSPYGGGSNEQFF,TGTGCCAGCAGCCCCTACGGGGGGGGAAGCAATGAGCAGTTCTTC
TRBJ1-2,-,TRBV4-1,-,CASSWGGTNYGYTF,TGCGCCAGCAGCTGGGGGGGGACTAACTATGGCTACACCTTC
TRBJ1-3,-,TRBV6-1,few,CASTVSGNTIYF,TGTGCCAGCACAGTCTCTGGAAACACCATATATTTT
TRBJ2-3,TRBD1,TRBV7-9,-,CSSSAYRGTGRLGDTQYF,TGTTCCAGCAGCGCCTACAGAGGGACAGGGCGATTAGGGGATACGCAGTATTTT
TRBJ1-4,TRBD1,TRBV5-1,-,CASSLTGQGDDGEKLFF,TGCGCCAGCAGCCTTACGGGACAGGGTGACGACGGGGAAAAACTGTTTTTT
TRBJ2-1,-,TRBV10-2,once,CASTLAGEGDEQFF,TGCGCCAGCACCTTGGCAGGGGAAGGCGATGAGCAGTTCTTC
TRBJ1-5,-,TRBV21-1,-,CAITGTIGVRLVKNSNQPQHF,TGTGCTATTACTGGGACAATTGGGGTTCGGTTGGTAAAAAATAGCAATCAGCCCCAGCATTTT
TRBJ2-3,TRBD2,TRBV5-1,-,CASSLGFSGGVTDTQYF,TGCGCCAGCAGCTTGGGGTTTAGCGGGGGGGTCACAGATACGCAGTATTTT
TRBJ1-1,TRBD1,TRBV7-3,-,CASSPTGGPLGTEAFF,TGTGCCAGCAGCCCCACAGGGGGCCCTTTAGGCACTGAAGCTTTCTTT
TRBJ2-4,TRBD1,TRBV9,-,CASSERGQGAQYF,TGTGCCAGCAGCGAAAGGGGACAGGGGGCTCAGTACTTC
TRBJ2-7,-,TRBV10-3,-,CAIPAPPTGSLRDEQYF,TGTGCCATCCCCGCACCCCCGACAGGTTCCCTTCGGGACGAGCAGTACTTC
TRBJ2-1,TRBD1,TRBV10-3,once,CAISERQGATNEQFF,TGTGCCATCAGTGAGAGGCAGGGGGCCACCAATGAGCAGTTCTTC
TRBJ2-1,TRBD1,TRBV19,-,CASSITRTGGNEQFF,TGTGCCAGTAGCATAACCCGGACAGGGGGCAATGAGCAGTTCTTC
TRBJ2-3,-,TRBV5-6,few,CASSLGPGTDTQYF,TGTGCCAGCAGCTTAGGACCGGGGACAGATACGCAGTATTTT
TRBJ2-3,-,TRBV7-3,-,CASSDEPGDTQYF,TGTGCCAGCAGTGATGAACCGGGGGATACGCAGTATTTT
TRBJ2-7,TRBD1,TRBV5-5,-,CASSLEGRGLYEQYF,TGTGCCAGCAGCTTGGAAGGCAGGGGGCTCTACGAGCAGTACTTC
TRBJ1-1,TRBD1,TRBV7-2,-,CASSPRGPSAEAFF,TGTGCCAGCAGCCCCAGGGGGCCGTCCGCTGAAGCTTTCTTT
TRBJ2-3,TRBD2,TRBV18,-,CASSPVGGAADTQYF,TGTGCCAGCTCACCGGTCGGGGGGGCCGCGGATACGCAGTATTTT
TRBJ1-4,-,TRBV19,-,CASSIGATNEKLFF,TGTGCCAGTAGTATAGGGGCGACTAATGAAAAACTGTTTTTT
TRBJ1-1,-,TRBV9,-,CASSFRDTNTEAFF,TGTGCCAGCAGCTTCAGGGATACGAACACTGAAGCTTTCTTT
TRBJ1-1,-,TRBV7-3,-,CASSPGVGEAFF,TGTGCCAGCAGCCCAGGGGTGGGTGAAGCTTTCTTT
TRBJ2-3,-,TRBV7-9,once,CASSLKPRDRSSAGTQYF,TGTGCCAGCAGCTTAAAGCCTCGAGACAGAAGTTCCGCTGGTACGCAGTATTTT
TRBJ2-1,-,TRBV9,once,CASSSVNLYNEQFF,TGTGCCAGCAGCTCAGTCAACCTCTACAATGAGCAGTTCTTC
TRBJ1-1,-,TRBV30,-,CAWSLGGRWTEAFF,TGTGCCTGGAGCCTGGGAGGCAGATGGACTGAAGCTTTCTTT
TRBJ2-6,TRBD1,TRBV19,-,CASTRDTGAGANVLTF,TGTGCCAGTACTAGGGATACAGGGGCCGGGGCCAACGTCCTGACTTTC
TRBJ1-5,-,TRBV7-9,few,CASSLALKMGRGQPQHF,TGTGCCAGCAGCTTAGCGCTAAAAATGGGCAGGGGTCAGCCCCAGCATTTT
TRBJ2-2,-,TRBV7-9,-,CASSRGPGELFF,TGTGCCAGCAGCCGAGGCCCCGGGGAGCTGTTTTTT
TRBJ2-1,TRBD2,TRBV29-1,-,CSVDTREGYNEQFF,TGCAGCGTTGATACGCGGGAGGGCTACAATGAGCAGTTCTTC
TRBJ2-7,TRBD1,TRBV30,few,CAWSKARGSYEQYF,TGTGCCTGGAGTAAGGCCAGGGGGTCCTACGAGCAGTACTTC
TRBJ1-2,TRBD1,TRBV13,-,CASSFGTGAGYGYTF,TGTGCCAGCAGCTTCGGGACAGGGGCCGGCTATGGCTACACCTTC
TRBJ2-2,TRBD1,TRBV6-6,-,CASSPFLTGVTGELFF,TGTGCCAGCAGTCCATTCCTGACAGGGGTCACCGGGGAGCTGTTTTTT
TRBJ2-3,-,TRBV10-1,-,CASRTITDTQYF,TGCGCCAGCAGGACTATCACAGATACGCAGTATTTT
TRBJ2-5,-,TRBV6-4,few,CASSGDNGGTQYF,TGTGCCAGCAGTGGAGATAACGGAGGGACCCAGTACTTC
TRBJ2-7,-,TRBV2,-,CASSVFGEGEDF,TGTGCCAGCAGTGTATTTGGGGAGGGGGAGGACTTC
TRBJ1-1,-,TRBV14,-,CASSQDIGQNTEAFF,TGTGCCAGCAGCCAAGATATCGGACAGAACACTGAAGCTTTCTTT
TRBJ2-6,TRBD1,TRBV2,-,CASSDDQGAAGANVLTF,TGTGCCAGCAGTGATGATCAGGGGGCAGCTGGGGCCAACGTCCTGACTTTC
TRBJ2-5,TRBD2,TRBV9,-,CASSVGRTSVMETQYF,TGTGCCAGCAGCGTAGGGAGGACTAGCGTAATGGAGACCCAGTACTTC
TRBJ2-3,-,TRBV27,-,CASSLHESTDTQYF,TGTGCCAGCAGTTTGCACGAGAGCACAGATACGCAGTATTTT
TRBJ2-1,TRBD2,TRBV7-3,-,CASSSTSAGYNEQFF,TGTGCCAGCAGTTCGACTAGCGCGGGCTACAATGAGCAGTTCTTC
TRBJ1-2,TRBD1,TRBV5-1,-,CASSSLSTGPGYTF,TGCGCCAGCAGCTCTTTGTCGACAGGGCCAGGCTACACCTTC